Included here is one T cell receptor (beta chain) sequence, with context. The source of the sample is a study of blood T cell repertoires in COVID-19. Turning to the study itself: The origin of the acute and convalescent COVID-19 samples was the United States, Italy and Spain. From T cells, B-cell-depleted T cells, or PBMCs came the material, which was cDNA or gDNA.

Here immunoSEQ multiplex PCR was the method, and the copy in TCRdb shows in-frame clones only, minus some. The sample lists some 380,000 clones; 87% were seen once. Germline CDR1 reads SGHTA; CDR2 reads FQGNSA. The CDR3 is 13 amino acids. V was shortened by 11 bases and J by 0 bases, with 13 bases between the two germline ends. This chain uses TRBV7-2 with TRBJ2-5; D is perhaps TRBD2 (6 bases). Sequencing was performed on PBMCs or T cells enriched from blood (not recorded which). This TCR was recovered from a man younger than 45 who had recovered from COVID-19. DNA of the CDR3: TGTGCCGGGCCGCTAGCGAACCAAGAGACCCAGTACTTC. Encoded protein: CAGPLANQETQYF. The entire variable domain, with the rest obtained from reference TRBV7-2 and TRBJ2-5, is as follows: GAGVSQSPSNKVTEKGKDVELRCDPISGHTALYWYRQSLGQGLEFLIYFQGNSAPDKSGLPSDRFSAERTGGSVSTLTIQRTQQEDSAVYLCAGPLANQETQYFGPGTRLLVL.